This TCR beta chain derives from a study of blood T cell repertoires in COVID-19. Study-level information: The United States, Italy and Spain provided the acute and convalescent COVID-19 samples. The analysed material was cDNA or gDNA that came from T cells, B-cell-depleted T cells, or PBMCs.

Original data processing: Amplification from reference gene primers served as the basis for estimated nucleated cell counts. This table comes from immunoSEQ multiplex PCR, and its TCRdb copy is limited to in-frame clones, with some not included. Clone size and V and J calls were adopted from that table, with D and trimming inferred from the DNA. The sample holds 250,000 to 350,000 clones, about nine tenths seen once. Germline values: CDR1 SGHAT, CDR2 FQNNGV. V lost 2 bases and J lost 3, with 4 bases in between. The CDR3 has 12 amino acids. Sequencing used peripheral blood. This sequence joins TRBV11-2 and TRBJ1-1; D remains unclear. The origin of this receptor is a woman aged 25 to 39 with active or convalescent COVID-19. CDR3 DNA: TGTGCCAGCAGCTTACGAGACACTGAAGCTTTCTTT. The encoded protein is CASSLRDTEAFF.